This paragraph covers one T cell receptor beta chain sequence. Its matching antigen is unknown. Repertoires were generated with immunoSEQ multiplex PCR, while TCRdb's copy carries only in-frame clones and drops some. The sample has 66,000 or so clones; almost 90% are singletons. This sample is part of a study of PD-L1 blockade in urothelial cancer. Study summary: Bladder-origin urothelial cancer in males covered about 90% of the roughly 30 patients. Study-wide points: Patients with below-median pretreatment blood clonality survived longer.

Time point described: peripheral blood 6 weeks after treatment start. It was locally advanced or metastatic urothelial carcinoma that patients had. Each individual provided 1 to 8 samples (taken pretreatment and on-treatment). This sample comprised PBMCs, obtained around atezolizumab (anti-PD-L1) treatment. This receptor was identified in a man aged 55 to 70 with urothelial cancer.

The DNA of the CDR3 is TGCGCCAGCAACCTAGACGGGGCCTACGAGCAGTACTTC. It codes for CASNLDGAYEQYF. The chain combines TRBV5-1 with TRBJ2-7; D possibly corresponds to TRBD2 (5 bases). Trimming removed 6 bases from V and 2 bases from J, with 12 bases in between. Germline V lookup: CDR1 SGHRS, CDR2 YFSETQ. CDR3 length: 13 residues.